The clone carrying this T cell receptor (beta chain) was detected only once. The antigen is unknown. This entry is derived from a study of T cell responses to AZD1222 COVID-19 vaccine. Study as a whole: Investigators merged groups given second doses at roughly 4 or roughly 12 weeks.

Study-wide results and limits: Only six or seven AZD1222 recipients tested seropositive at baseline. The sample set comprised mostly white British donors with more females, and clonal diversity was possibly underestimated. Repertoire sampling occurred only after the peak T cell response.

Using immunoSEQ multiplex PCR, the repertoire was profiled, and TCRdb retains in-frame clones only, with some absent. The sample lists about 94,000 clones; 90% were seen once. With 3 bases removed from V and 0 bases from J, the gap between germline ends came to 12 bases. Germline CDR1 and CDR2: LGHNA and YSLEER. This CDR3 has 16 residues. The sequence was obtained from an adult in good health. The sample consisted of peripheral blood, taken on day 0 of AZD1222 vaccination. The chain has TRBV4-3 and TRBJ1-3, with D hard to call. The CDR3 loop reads CASSQVATNSGNTIYF. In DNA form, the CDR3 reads TGCGCCAGCAGCCAGGTGGCCACGAACTCTGGAAACACCATATATTTT.